Listed below are T cell receptor beta chains from one sample, sequenced in a study of T and B cells in COVID-19 patients. Via MiXCR, TCRdb re-called the multiplex PCR reads, giving one row per CDR3 protein. The sample lists roughly 13,000 distinct CDR3 sequences, 28% occurring once. The sequenced material came from blood. Every receptor here comes from a human donor who had recovered from COVID-19. The CDR3 runs from the conserved cysteine through the conserved F or W. Each record gives: clone size, D gene, J gene, V gene, CDR3 DNA, CDR3 protein. A D gene is named only where the DNA matches it firmly. Clone size is not always given. Where it is, it says once, few, many or a class for expanded clones.

few	NA	TRBJ1-1	TRBV19	TGTGCCAGTAGTATGTCCAGGGGAGTTGAAGCTTTCTTT	CASSMSRGVEAFF
few	NA	TRBJ2-7	TRBV24-1	TGTGCCACCAGTGATACTGAGAGAAGCGAGCAGTACTTC	CATSDTERSEQYF
NA	NA	TRBJ2-2	TRBV24-1	TGTGCCACCGGAAAGGGTGAGGTACCAGCCGGGGAGCTGTTTTTT	CATGKGEVPAGELFF
many	NA	TRBJ2-5	TRBV15	TGTGCCACCAGCAGAGATCGGAGGGCAGAGAGGCAAGAGACCCAGTACTTC	CATSRDRRAERQETQYF
medium-sized	TRBD2	TRBJ2-7	TRBV29-1	TGCAGCGTTGAGGTAGGGCTAGCGGGGTCCTACGAGCAGTACTTC	CSVEVGLAGSYEQYF
NA	TRBD2	TRBJ2-1	TRBV5-1	TGCGCCAGCAGCTGGGCAGCGGGAGTGGGAAATGAGCAGTTCTTC	CASSWAAGVGNEQFF
many	NA	TRBJ2-2	TRBV5-1	TGCGCCAGCAGCGAGGAGGGACGGAAGAACACCGGGGAGCTGTTTTTT	CASSEEGRKNTGELFF
NA	TRBD1	TRBJ1-2	TRBV18	TGTGCCAGCTCGTCAGGGACAGGGAATAACTATGGCTACACCTTC	CASSSGTGNNYGYTF
NA	TRBD2	TRBJ2-1	TRBV19	TGTGCCAGTAGTACCACTAGCGGGGACTACAATGAGCAGTTCTTC	CASSTTSGDYNEQFF
medium-sized	TRBD2	TRBJ2-7	TRBV6-5	TGTGCCAGCAGTGAAGCGGCGGGACTAGCGGGAGACTACGAGCAGTACTTC	CASSEAAGLAGDYEQYF
few	NA	TRBJ1-2	TRBV24-1	TGTGCCACCAGTGACCCCGGAGGGAACGACTATGGCTACACCTTC	CATSDPGGNDYGYTF
medium-sized	NA	TRBJ2-3	TRBV30	TGTGCCTGGAGTGGGTCAGCGGGTAGCACAGATACGCAGTATTTT	CAWSGSAGSTDTQYF
NA	NA	TRBJ2-2	TRBV12-3/TRBV12-4	TGTGCCAGCAGCGCCCAAATGGGGTTCGGGGAGCTGTTTTTT	CASSAQMGFGELFF
many	TRBD2	TRBJ2-3	TRBV10-3	TGTGCCACGCAGCGGGGGGACACAGATACGCAGTATTTT	CATQRGDTDTQYF
NA	NA	TRBJ1-1	TRBV30	TGTGCCTGGAGTTGGCAGAAGAACACTGAAGCTTTCTTT	CAWSWQKNTEAFF
NA	TRBD1	TRBJ2-1	TRBV12-3/TRBV12-4	TGTGCCAGCAGTTTAGCGGGGACAGGGGAAGATGAGCAGTTCTTC	CASSLAGTGEDEQFF
NA	NA	TRBJ1-1	TRBV5-1	TGCGTCAGCAAAAGGAGGGAAGGTAACACTGAAGCTTTCTTT	CVSKRREGNTEAFF
medium-sized	NA	TRBJ2-7	TRBV27	TGTGCCAGCAGTTCCGCTAGCGCCTCCTACGAGCAGTACTTC	CASSSASASYEQYF
once	NA	TRBJ1-1	TRBV20-1	TGCAGTGCTAGTGACCGAAGAGGCACTGAAGCTTTCTTT	CSASDRRGTEAFF
NA	TRBD1	TRBJ1-1	TRBV20-1	TGCAGTGCCCGGACAGGGATGAACACTGAAGCTTTCTTT	CSARTGMNTEAFF
few	TRBD1	TRBJ2-7	TRBV14	TGTGCCAGCAGCCAGTTCCGGGACAGGGACCACGAGCAGTACTTC	CASSQFRDRDHEQYF
few	TRBD2	TRBJ2-5	TRBV20-1	TGCAGTGCTGGACCGGGACTAGCGGGAGAGACCCAGTACTTC	CSAGPGLAGETQYF
NA	TRBD2	TRBJ2-3	TRBV7-6	TGTGCCAGCAGCTCCCCTAGCGGGGGTGGTCGTCCAGATACGCAGTATTTT	CASSSPSGGGRPDTQYF
NA	NA	TRBJ2-1	TRBV30	TGTGCCTGGAGTGTAAATCGGGGGCGATACAATGAGCAGTTCTTC	CAWSVNRGRYNEQFF